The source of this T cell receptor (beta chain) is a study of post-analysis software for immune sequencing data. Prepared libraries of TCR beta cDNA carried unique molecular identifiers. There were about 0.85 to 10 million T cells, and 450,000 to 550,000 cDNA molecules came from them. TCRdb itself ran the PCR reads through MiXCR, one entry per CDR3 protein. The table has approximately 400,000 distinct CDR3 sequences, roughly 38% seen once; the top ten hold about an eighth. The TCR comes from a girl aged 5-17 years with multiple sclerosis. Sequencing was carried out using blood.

In DNA form, the CDR3 reads TGCAGTGCGCGGAAAGGGACAGCAAACACTGAAGCTTTCTTT. Encoded protein: CSARKGTANTEAFF. J is TRBJ1-1 and V is TRBV20-1; 7 nucleotides line up with TRBD1. The CDR3 is 14 residues long. V shed 6 bases and J 2 bases; nucleotides not matched to a gene: 9. Germline CDR1 is DFQATT and CDR2 is SNEGSKA (reference sequence).